The source of this T cell receptor (beta chain) is a study of molecular identifiers for immune sequencing clone quantification. CDR1 is SGHRS and CDR2 is YFSETQ in the germline V gene. The CDR3 has 14 residues. This clonotype was seen ten or more times. The antigen is not known. One end of the junction is discordant with germline, which a read error may explain. A single record per CDR3 protein comes from TCRdb applying MiXCR to the PCR reads. The sample lists about 510,000 distinct CDR3 sequences, roughly 25% occurring once. Overall study findings and caveats: Sharing of a barcode by identical TCR molecules could cause highly expanded clone sizes to be underestimated.

V is TRBV5-1 and J is TRBJ2-3, with unresolved D. Material for sequencing was naive CD8+ T cells from blood, with Jurkat cell RNA spiked in. Stated subset: FACS-sorted CD8+CD4-CCR7+CD45RA+ naive T cells. The receptor's source is a human donor in good health. Some libraries in this study had Jurkat cell RNA spiked in. This CDR3 is CASSWDTSTDTQYF. The DNA for the CDR3 is TGTGCCAGCAGTTGGGATACTAGCACAGATACGCAGTATTTT.